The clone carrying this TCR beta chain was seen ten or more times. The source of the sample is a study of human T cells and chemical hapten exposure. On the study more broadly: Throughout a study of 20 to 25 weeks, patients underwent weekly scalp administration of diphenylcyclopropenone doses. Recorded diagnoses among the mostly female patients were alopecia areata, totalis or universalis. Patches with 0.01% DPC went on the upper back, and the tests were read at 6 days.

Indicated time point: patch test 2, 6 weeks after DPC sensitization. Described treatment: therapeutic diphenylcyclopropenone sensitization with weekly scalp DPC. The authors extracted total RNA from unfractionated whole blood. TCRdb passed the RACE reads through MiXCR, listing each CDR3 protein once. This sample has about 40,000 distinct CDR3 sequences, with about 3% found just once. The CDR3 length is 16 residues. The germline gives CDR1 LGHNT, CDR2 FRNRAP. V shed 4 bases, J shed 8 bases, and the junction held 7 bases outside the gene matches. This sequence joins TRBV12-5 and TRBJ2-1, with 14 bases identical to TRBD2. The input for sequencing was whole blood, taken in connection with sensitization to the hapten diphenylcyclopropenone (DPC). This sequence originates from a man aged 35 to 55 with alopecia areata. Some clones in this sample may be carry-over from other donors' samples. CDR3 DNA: TGTGCTAGTGGTTATGGGACTAGCGGGAGTAAGGATGAGCAGTTCTTC. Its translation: CASGYGTSGSKDEQFF. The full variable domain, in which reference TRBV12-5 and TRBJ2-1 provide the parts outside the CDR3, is DARVTQTPRHKVTEMGQEVTMRCQPILGHNTVFWYRQTMMQGLELLAYFRNRAPLDDSGMPKDRFSAEMPDATLATLKIQPSEPRDSAVYFCASGYGTSGSKDEQFFGPGTRLTVL.